The 13 T cell receptor beta chains presented below share a single source sample, sequenced in a study of blood T cell repertoires in COVID-19. Here immunoSEQ multiplex PCR was the method, and the copy in TCRdb shows in-frame clones only, minus some. The sample carries roughly 50,000 clones, over 80% recorded once. Sequencing was done on a sample of peripheral blood. Every receptor here comes from a man aged 45 to 65 with acute or convalescent COVID-19.

This CDR3 is CASSLHLDRVGGQYF. CDR3 sequence (DNA): TGTGCCAGCAGTCTGCACCTTGACAGGGTGGGGGGGCAGTACTTC. V usage is TRBV28 and J usage is TRBJ2-7; D is perhaps TRBD1 (7 bases). The CDR3 runs to 15 residues. Trimming left V 5 bases short and J 9 bases short, with 23 bases between. Germline V gene lookup returns CDR1 MDHEN and CDR2 SYDVKM.

This clone occurred once. The chain uses TRBV3-1 (or the pseudogene TRBV3-2) and TRBJ1-1, with a tentative D call TRBD1 (6 bases). Deletions cut 4 bases from V and 5 bases from J, with 8 bases between. The CDR3 has 12 amino acids. In germline, CDR1 is LGHDT, CDR2 YNNKEL (reference sequence). DNA for the CDR3: TGTGCCAGCAGCCTGGACAGAACTGAAGCTTTCTTT. Translating it yields CASSLDRTEAFF.

This clone was counted only a few times. This chain connects TRBV20-1 to TRBJ1-1; D unresolved. Germline CDR1 is DFQATT and CDR2 is SNEGSKA (reference sequence). CDR3 size: 10 residues. The CDR3 here is CRGGWPEAFF. CDR3 DNA sequence: TGCAGGGGAGGATGGCCTGAAGCTTTCTTT.

This rearrangement joins TRBV5-6 to TRBJ2-7; weak D call: TRBD2 (5 bases). The ends were cut back, 4 bases at V and 1 base at J, with 15 bases in the middle. From germline, CDR1 is SGHDT and CDR2 YYEEEE. The CDR3 spans 15 residues. The CDR3 DNA sequence: TGTGCCAGCAGCCCGGTCGAGCGGTTGTCCTACGAGCAGTACTTC. Its translation: CASSPVERLSYEQYF.

The chain has TRBV5-8 and TRBJ1-5; 9 nucleotides line up with TRBD1. This CDR3 spans 17 amino acids. CDR1 is SGHTS, CDR2 YDEGEE, per germline. The V and J ends lost 7 bases and 0 bases, in that order; junction bases with no gene match: 11. The CDR3 DNA reads as TGTGCCAGCCACCGGACAGGGGAAGTCTATAGCAATCAGCCCCAGCATTTT. It is translated as CASHRTGEVYSNQPQHF.

The chain is built from TRBV6-7 and TRBJ1-5; D gene ambiguous. TRBV6-7 is known as an ORF, though its function is uncertain. The CDR3 runs 16 residues. Trimming removed 0 bases from V and 5 bases from J, with 14 bases in between. CDR3 region: CASSYSRVSGDQPQHF. The CDR3 coding sequence is TGTGCCAGCAGTTACTCTCGAGTGAGTGGTGATCAGCCCCAGCATTTT.

The chain links TRBV12-3 or TRBV12-4 to TRBJ1-1; D not certain. Trimming cost V 7 bases and J 1 base, with 10 bases left between them. The CDR3 is 13 amino acids. The CDR3 spells CASTLDANTEAFF. The CDR3 DNA reads as TGTGCCAGCACCCTAGATGCGAACACTGAAGCTTTCTTT.

This clone was seen a single time. The V gene is TRBV19, the J gene TRBJ1-1; a possible D gene is TRBD1 (5 bases). The V gene's germline CDR1 is LNHDA and CDR2 SQIVND (reference sequence). The CDR3 totals 14 residues. V was pared by 6 bases and J by 2 bases, with 13 bases between. CDR3 amino acids: CASSGGYKNTEAFF. The CDR3 DNA reads as TGTGCCAGTAGCGGGGGGTACAAAAACACTGAAGCTTTCTTT.

Remarks on this clone: This sample also contains other DNA sequences that code for the same CDR3. The V and J genes are TRBV5-1 and TRBJ2-7, with 7 bases fitting TRBD1. The V segment lost 5 bases and the J segment 7 bases; nucleotides outside the gene matches: 12. The CDR3 contains 14 residues. The germline gives CDR1 SGHRS, CDR2 YFSETQ. The CDR3 loop is CASSSNLGTEEQYF. For the CDR3, the DNA is TGCGCCAGCAGTTCGAACCTCGGGACAGAGGAGCAGTACTTC.

This CDR3 reads CASSLVGQREQFF. The CDR3 coding sequence is TGTGCCAGCAGCTTGGTTGGCCAGCGCGAGCAGTTCTTC. The chain employs TRBV5-4 and TRBJ2-1, with D unclear. The V and J ends lost 0 bases and 10 bases respectively, with 11 bases between them. This CDR3 region has 13 residues. Per germline, CDR1 SGHNT and CDR2 YYREEE (reference sequence).

In nucleotides, the CDR3 is TGTGCCACCAGTGATTTCCGTAGCGGGAGTATCAATGAGCAGTTCTTC. It codes for CATSDFRSGSINEQFF. The chain links TRBV24-1 to TRBJ2-1, with TRBD2 matching over 9 bases. Germline trimming cut 1 base from V and 6 bases from J; bases unmatched to any gene: 6. Germline lookup yields CDR1 KGHDR and CDR2 SFDVKD. The CDR3 totals 16 residues.

This clone was detected only a few times. The genes are TRBV14 and TRBJ2-3; TRBD1 aligns across 7 bases. This CDR3 has 17 residues. V was clipped by 4 bases and J by 0 bases; unmatched bases: 10. The V gene's germline CDR1 is SGHDN and CDR2 FVKESK. The CDR3 DNA reads TGTGCCAGCAGCCGGGGGAAAGGGACAGCCAGCACAGATACGCAGTATTTT. Translation gives CASSRGKGTASTDTQYF.

This clone appeared a single time. The rearrangement joins TRBV7-8 to TRBJ2-5, with D maybe TRBD1 (7 bases). The V and J ends lost 5 bases and 5 bases respectively, with 15 bases between them. CDR1 SGHVS and CDR2 FQNEAQ come from the germline V gene. The CDR3 has 14 residues. The CDR3 region is CASSQGGAGETQYF. CDR3 in DNA: TGTGCCAGCAGCCAAGGGGGCGCGGGGGAGACCCAGTACTTC.